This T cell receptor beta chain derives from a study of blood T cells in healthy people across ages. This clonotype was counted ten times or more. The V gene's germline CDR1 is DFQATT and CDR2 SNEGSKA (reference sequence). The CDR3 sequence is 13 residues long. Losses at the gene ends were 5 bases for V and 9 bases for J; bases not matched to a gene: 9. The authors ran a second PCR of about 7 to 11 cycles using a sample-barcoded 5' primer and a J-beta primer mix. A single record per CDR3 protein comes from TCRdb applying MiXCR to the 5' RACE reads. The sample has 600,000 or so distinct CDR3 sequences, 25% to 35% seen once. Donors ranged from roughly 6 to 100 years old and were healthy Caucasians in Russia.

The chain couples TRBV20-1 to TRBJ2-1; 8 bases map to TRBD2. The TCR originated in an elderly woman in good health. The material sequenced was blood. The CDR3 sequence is CSAYSGGPFEQFF. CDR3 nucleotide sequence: TGCAGTGCTTACTCGGGGGGGCCTTTTGAGCAGTTCTTC.